The 28 T cell receptor beta chains reported below all come from one sample, sequenced in a study of shared clonotypes between healthy human individuals. The assay was immunoSEQ multiplex PCR, and TCRdb's table has in-frame clones only and misses some. The data hold around 2.3 million clones, with around 95% observed a single time. Input material: naive CD4+ T cells sorted from blood. Subset: CD45RA+ positively selected. These receptors were collected from a man younger than 35 in good health.

V is TRBV18 and J is TRBJ2-5; no definite D call. V was cut by 6 bases and J by 4 bases, with 9 bases left in between. Germline loops: CDR1 KGHSH, CDR2 LQKENI. This CDR3 has 12 amino acids. The CDR3 coding sequence is TGTGCCAGCTCCGGGTCGTTAGAGACCCAGTACTTC. This sequence encodes CASSGSLETQYF. Looking up the rest from reference TRBV18 and TRBJ2-5 gives the full variable domain: NAGVMQNPRHLVRRRGQEARLRCSPMKGHSHVYWYRQLPEEGLKFMVYLQKENIIDESGMPKERFSAEFPKEGPSILRIQQVVRGDSAAYFCASSGSLETQYFGPGTRLLVL.

About this clone: The sample holds other DNA sequences that translate to the same CDR3. The gene calls are TRBV18 and TRBJ1-4; no definite D call. CDR3 length: 13 amino acids. Deletions cut 5 bases from V and 8 bases from J, with 12 bases between. Germline values: CDR1 KGHSH, CDR2 LQKENI. The CDR3 is CASSSGVGEKLFF. DNA of the CDR3: TGTGCCAGCTCAAGCGGAGTCGGGGAAAAACTGTTTTTT.

This rearrangement joins TRBV7-9 to TRBJ2-2, with D unresolved. The germline CDR1 and CDR2 sequences are SEHNR and FQNEAQ (reference sequence). The CDR3 length is 12 residues. V lost 11 bases, J lost 7 bases, and 14 bases lay in between. CDR3 nucleotides: TGTGCCCGCTTGACCCGAGGCGGGGAGCTGTTTTTT. Encoded protein: CARLTRGGELFF.

CDR3 residues: CASRDRGSTTYNQPQHF. The CDR3 DNA is TGTGCCAGCCGGGACAGGGGATCAACAACCTACAATCAGCCCCAGCATTTT. V gene TRBV6-4 combines with J gene TRBJ1-5, with 10 bases identical to TRBD1. The length of the CDR3 is 17 residues. The junction had 13 bases not matched to a gene; V was cut back by 8 bases and J by 3 bases. CDR1 MRHNA and CDR2 SNTAGT come from the germline V gene.

The chain is built from TRBV5-4 and TRBJ2-5; 7 nucleotides align to TRBD2. Germline values: CDR1 SGHNT, CDR2 YYREEE (reference sequence). Unmatched junction bases numbered 4, after V lost 4 bases and J lost 1 base. The CDR3 sequence is 14 residues long. The CDR3 sequence: CASSVASGQETQYF. DNA for the CDR3: TGTGCCAGCAGCGTTGCTAGCGGCCAAGAGACCCAGTACTTC.

The gene calls are TRBV4-2 and TRBJ1-5, with a possible D match to TRBD1 (5 bases). The CDR3 length is 15 residues. Germline values: CDR1 LGHNA, CDR2 YNFKEQ. V gave up 3 bases and J gave up 3 bases, with 12 bases separating them. The CDR3 sequence: CASSQGQGDNQPQHF. CDR3 sequence (DNA): TGTGCCAGCAGCCAGGGGCAGGGTGACAATCAGCCCCAGCATTTT.

Of note for this clone: Other DNA sequences in the same sample also yield this CDR3. In nucleotides, the CDR3 is TGCGCCAGCAGCTTAGACAGGGCTAGCACAGATACGCAGTATTTT. This encodes CASSLDRASTDTQYF. The gene calls are TRBV5-1 and TRBJ2-3, with 7 bases identical to TRBD1. The CDR3 covers 15 residues. Germline V gives CDR1 SGHRS, CDR2 YFSETQ. Germline trimming cut 2 bases from V and 0 bases from J; bases unmatched to any gene: 3.

The chain couples TRBV5-1 to TRBJ1-2; D uncertain. The germline V gene encodes CDR1 SGHRS and CDR2 YFSETQ. This CDR3 region has 15 residues. Trimming shortened V by 0 bases and J by 3 bases, and 12 bases separated the two germline ends. For the CDR3, the DNA is TGCGCCAGCAGCTTGGGTGGAGCCCCGGACTATGGCTACACCTTC. Encoded protein: CASSLGGAPDYGYTF. Full variable domain (rest looked up from reference TRBV5-1 and TRBJ1-2): KAGVTQTPRYLIKTRGQQVTLSCSPISGHRSVSWYQQTPGQGLQFLFEYFSETQRNKGNFPGRFSGRQFSNSRSEMNVSTLELGDSALYLCASSLGGAPDYGYTFGSGTRLTVV.

V and J are TRBV27 and TRBJ1-5; the D gene is possibly TRBD1 (6 bases). Germline V CDR1 and CDR2: MNHEY, SMNVEV (reference sequence). The CDR3 extends over 15 amino acids. Trimming pared 6 bases from V and 1 base from J, leaving 13 bases between. The CDR3 spells CASRLDSLSNQPQHF. The CDR3 region has the DNA TGTGCCAGCAGATTGGACAGCCTAAGCAATCAGCCCCAGCATTTT.

On this clone itself: Other DNA sequences within the sample encode an identical CDR3. V is TRBV5-1 and J is TRBJ1-6; D possibly corresponds to TRBD1 (5 bases). Trimming pared 0 bases from V and 7 bases from J, leaving 11 bases between. CDR3 size: 15 residues. Germline-derived CDR1 and CDR2 are SGHRS and YFSETQ. The CDR3 bases are TGCGCCAGCAGCTTGGGGGCAGGGAACAATTCACCCCTCCACTTT. Its protein product is CASSLGAGNNSPLHF.

The chain combines TRBV5-1 with TRBJ2-5, with 9 bases matching TRBD1. Trimming at V came to 4 bases and at J to 4 bases, leaving 5 bases not matched to a gene. In germline, CDR1 is SGHRS, CDR2 YFSETQ. CDR3 length: 14 amino acids. Here the CDR3 DNA reads TGCGCCAGCAGCAAGGGACAGGGATCAGAGACCCAGTACTTC. The encoded protein is CASSKGQGSETQYF.

V gene TRBV5-4 combines with J gene TRBJ1-1, with D possibly TRBD1 on 5 matching bases. Trimming pared 4 bases from V and 1 base from J, leaving 14 bases between. Germline loops: CDR1 SGHNT, CDR2 YYREEE (reference sequence). The CDR3 spans 15 residues. The DNA for the CDR3 is TGTGCCAGCAGCGACCAGGGTTCCCCGAACACTGAAGCTTTCTTT. This encodes CASSDQGSPNTEAFF.

The rearrangement links TRBV5-6 to TRBJ1-2; 7 bases match TRBD1. CDR1 is SGHDT and CDR2 is YYEEEE in the germline V gene. Trimming at V came to 2 bases and at J to 6 bases, leaving 10 bases not matched to a gene. The CDR3 is made up of 15 amino acids. The CDR3 sequence is CASSFLAGGKDGYTF. DNA for the CDR3: TGTGCCAGCAGCTTTCTCGCAGGGGGTAAAGATGGCTACACCTTC.

Comments on this clone: Other DNA sequences in this sample translate to the same CDR3. The chain combines TRBV11-2 with TRBJ2-7; D uncertain. This CDR3 has 13 residues. Trimming cost V 3 bases and J 2 bases, with 8 bases left between them. Germline V gives CDR1 SGHAT, CDR2 FQNNGV. The CDR3 sequence: CASSFGRTYEQYF. In DNA, the CDR3 is TGTGCCAGCAGCTTCGGTCGTACCTACGAGCAGTACTTC.

CDR3 bases: TGTGCCAGCAGACCCGACAGGGGGGACACCATATATTTT. Its translation is CASRPDRGDTIYF. The V call is TRBV5-4, the J call TRBJ1-3; TRBD1 matches at 9 bases. CDR1 is SGHNT, CDR2 YYREEE, per germline (reference sequence). The CDR3 is made up of 13 amino acids. With 5 bases clipped from V and 8 bases from J, the junction kept 5 bases outside the gene matches.

The J gene is TRBJ2-7, the V gene TRBV18, with 7 bases that match TRBD2. Germline V CDR1 and CDR2: KGHSH, LQKENI. The trim removed 6 bases at V and 1 base at J, leaving 9 bases unmatched. The CDR3 has 15 amino acids. As DNA, the CDR3 is TGTGCCAGCTCCCTCGCGGGGGAGGCTTCCTACGAGCAGTACTTC. Amino acids: CASSLAGEASYEQYF.

As regards this clone: Other DNA sequences from this sample encode an identical CDR3 as well. The chain joins TRBV18 to TRBJ1-6, with D unclear. The length of the CDR3 is 13 residues. Germline V gene sequence: CDR1 KGHSH, CDR2 LQKENI. V dropped 1 base and J dropped 7 bases, with 5 bases sitting between them. In DNA, the CDR3 is TGTGCCAGCTCACCACTTGGGAATTCACCCCTCCACTTT. The encoded protein is CASSPLGNSPLHF. Looking up the rest from reference TRBV18 and TRBJ1-6 gives the full variable domain: NAGVMQNPRHLVRRRGQEARLRCSPMKGHSHVYWYRQLPEEGLKFMVYLQKENIIDESGMPKERFSAEFPKEGPSILRIQQVVRGDSAAYFCASSPLGNSPLHFGNGTRLTVT.

The chain employs TRBV27 and TRBJ1-1, with unresolved D. Deletions cut 2 bases from V and 1 base from J, with 11 bases between. Germline V gene sequence: CDR1 MNHEY, CDR2 SMNVEV (reference sequence). The CDR3 runs to 15 residues. The DNA for the CDR3 is TGTGCCAGCAGTTTAGGACCCTGGGAGAACACTGAAGCTTTCTTT. Its translation: CASSLGPWENTEAFF.

The sample holds one count of this clone. This chain links TRBV28 with TRBJ2-3, with 16 bases fitting TRBD2. CDR1 is MDHEN, CDR2 SYDVKM, per germline. The CDR3 consists of 16 residues. Trimming at V came to 5 bases and at J to 6 bases, leaving 5 bases not matched to a gene. The CDR3: CASSLGLAGGPDTQYF. The DNA of the CDR3 is TGTGCCAGCAGTCTGGGACTAGCGGGGGGGCCGGATACGCAGTATTTT.

The chain uses TRBV5-6 and TRBJ1-1, with a weak D call TRBD1 (5 bases). The germline CDR1 and CDR2 sequences are SGHDT and YYEEEE. The CDR3 length is 14 residues. V lost 4 bases to trimming and J lost 4 bases, with 14 bases between them. This CDR3 is CASSLGVGGTEAFF. The DNA of the CDR3 is TGTGCCAGCAGCCTGGGGGTGGGAGGCACTGAAGCTTTCTTT. Filled out from reference TRBV5-6 and TRBJ1-1, the complete variable domain reads DAGVTQSPTHLIKTRGQQVTLRCSPKSGHDTVSWYQQALGQGPQFIFQYYEEEERQRGNFPDRFSGHQFPNYSSELNVNALLLGDSALYLCASSLGVGGTEAFFGQGTRLTVV.

The chain uses TRBV30 and TRBJ1-2; D not resolved. Between the trimmed V and J ends, which lost 3 bases and 4 bases, there was a span of 12 bases. The CDR3 spans 13 residues. Germline V gives CDR1 GTSNPN, CDR2 SVGIG (reference sequence). The chain's CDR3 is CAWRKQDFYGYTF. CDR3 sequence (DNA): TGTGCCTGGAGAAAGCAGGACTTCTATGGCTACACCTTC.

For this clone: At one end, the junction sequence differs from germline, possibly due to a read error. The chain couples TRBV29-1 to TRBJ2-1; maybe TRBD2 (6 bases). The length of the CDR3 is 14 residues. The germline gives CDR1 SQVTM, CDR2 ANQGSEA. The CDR3 here is CSVTGTLSFNEQFF. CDR3 sequence (DNA): TGCAGCGTTACCGGGACTCTATCCTTCAATGAGCAGTTCTTC.

Details on this clone: Other DNA variants within this sample encode the same CDR3. This rearrangement joins TRBV20-1 to TRBJ2-7; D is undetermined. The CDR3 runs 11 residues. Trimming took off 5 bases at V and 4 bases at J, with 9 bases between the two ends. CDR1 and CDR2 from the germline V gene are DFQATT and SNEGSKA (reference sequence). CDR3 amino acids: CSAPLGYEQYF. The CDR3 DNA is TGCAGTGCTCCATTGGGATACGAGCAGTACTTC.

Of note for this clone: Other DNA sequences in this sample translate to the same CDR3. The chain has TRBV5-1 and TRBJ2-5; either TRBD1 or TRBD2 may supply D (5 bases each). V was shortened by 4 bases and J by 1 base, with 11 bases between the two germline ends. From germline, CDR1 is SGHRS and CDR2 YFSETQ. The CDR3 is made up of 14 amino acids. The CDR3, as DNA: TGCGCCAGCAGCGGTGGGGGAAGCCAAGAGACCCAGTACTTC. Amino acids: CASSGGGSQETQYF.

The chain is built from TRBV7-2 and TRBJ2-2; D is uncertain. V dropped 4 bases and J dropped 4 bases, with 10 bases sitting between them. The germline CDR1 and CDR2 sequences are SGHTA and FQGNSA. This CDR3 has 14 residues. The CDR3 DNA reads as TGTGCCAGCAGCTCATTCTCAGCCACCGGGGAGCTGTTTTTT. It yields the protein CASSSFSATGELFF.

This clone was seen just once. This rearrangement joins TRBV4-2 to TRBJ2-7; 12 bases map to TRBD2. V gave up 2 bases and J gave up 7 bases; unmatched junction bases: 12. The CDR3 contains 17 residues. In germline, CDR1 is LGHNA, CDR2 YNFKEQ. The CDR3, as DNA: TGTGCCAGCAGCCAAAAAGCTAGCGGGGGGGCTTTGGGTGAGCAGTACTTC. As protein: CASSQKASGGALGEQYF.

This chain uses TRBV11-3 with TRBJ2-7; weak D call: TRBD2 (6 bases). The CDR3 spans 13 residues. V shed 6 bases and J shed 3 bases, with 12 bases lying between them. Germline lookup yields CDR1 SGHNT and CDR2 YENEEA. In DNA, the CDR3 is TGTGCCAGCAGTATTCGTAGCGGCTACGAGCAGTACTTC. This gives the protein CASSIRSGYEQYF.

The chain combines TRBV11-2 with TRBJ2-7; 10 nucleotides align to TRBD2. Germline V gene lookup returns CDR1 SGHAT and CDR2 FQNNGV. Trimming took 1 base from V and 5 from J; bases not matched to a gene: 5. The CDR3 has 15 amino acids. The CDR3 here is CASSLVEGLANEQYF. DNA for the CDR3: TGTGCCAGCAGCTTAGTTGAGGGACTAGCGAACGAGCAGTACTTC.